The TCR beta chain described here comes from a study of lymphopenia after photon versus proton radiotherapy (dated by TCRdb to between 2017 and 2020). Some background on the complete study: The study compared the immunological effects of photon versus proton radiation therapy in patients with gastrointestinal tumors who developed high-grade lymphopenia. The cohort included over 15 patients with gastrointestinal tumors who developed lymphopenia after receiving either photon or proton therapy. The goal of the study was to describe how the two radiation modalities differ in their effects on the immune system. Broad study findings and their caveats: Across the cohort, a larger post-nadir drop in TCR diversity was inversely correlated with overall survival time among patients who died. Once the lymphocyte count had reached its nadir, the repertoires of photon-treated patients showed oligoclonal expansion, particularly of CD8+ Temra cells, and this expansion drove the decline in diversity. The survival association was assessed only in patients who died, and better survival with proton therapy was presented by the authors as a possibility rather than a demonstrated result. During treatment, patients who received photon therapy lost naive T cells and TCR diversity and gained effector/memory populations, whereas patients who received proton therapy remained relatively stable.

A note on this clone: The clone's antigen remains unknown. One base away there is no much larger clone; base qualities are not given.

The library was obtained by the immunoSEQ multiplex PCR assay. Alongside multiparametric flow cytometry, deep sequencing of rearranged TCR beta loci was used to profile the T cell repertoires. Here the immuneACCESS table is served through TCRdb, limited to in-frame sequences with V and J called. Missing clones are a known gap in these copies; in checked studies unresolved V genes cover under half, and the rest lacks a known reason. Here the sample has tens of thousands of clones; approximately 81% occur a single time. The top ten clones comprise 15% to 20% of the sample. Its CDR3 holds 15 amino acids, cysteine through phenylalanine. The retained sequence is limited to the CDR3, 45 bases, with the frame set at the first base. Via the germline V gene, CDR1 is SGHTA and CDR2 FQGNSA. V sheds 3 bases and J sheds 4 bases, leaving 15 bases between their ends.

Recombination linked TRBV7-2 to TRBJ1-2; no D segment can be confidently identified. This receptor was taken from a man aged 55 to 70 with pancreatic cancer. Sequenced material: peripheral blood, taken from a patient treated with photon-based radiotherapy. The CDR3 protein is CASSFQDKAGYGYTF. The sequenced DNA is TGTGCCAGCAGCTTTCAAGACAAAGCAGGCTATGGCTACACCTTC. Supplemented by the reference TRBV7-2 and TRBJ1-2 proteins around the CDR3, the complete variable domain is GAGVSQSPSNKVTEKGKDVELRCDPISGHTALYWYRQSLGQGLEFLIYFQGNSAPDKSGLPSDRFSAERTGGSVSTLTIQRTQQEDSAVYLCASSFQDKAGYGYTFGSGTRLTVV.